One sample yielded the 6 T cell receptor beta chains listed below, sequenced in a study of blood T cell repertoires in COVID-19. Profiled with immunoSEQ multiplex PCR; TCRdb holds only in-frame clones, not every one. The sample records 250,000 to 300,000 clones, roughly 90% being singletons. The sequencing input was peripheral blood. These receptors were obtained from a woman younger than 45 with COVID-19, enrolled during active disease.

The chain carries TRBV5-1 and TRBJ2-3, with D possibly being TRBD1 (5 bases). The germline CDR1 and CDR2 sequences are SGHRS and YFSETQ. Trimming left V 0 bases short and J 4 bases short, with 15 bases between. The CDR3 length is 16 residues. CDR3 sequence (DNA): TGCGCCAGCAGCTTGGCCCAGGGAAAGGCCGCAGATACGCAGTATTTT. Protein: CASSLAQGKAADTQYF. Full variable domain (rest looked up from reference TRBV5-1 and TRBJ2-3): KAGVTQTPRYLIKTRGQQVTLSCSPISGHRSVSWYQQTPGQGLQFLFEYFSETQRNKGNFPGRFSGRQFSNSRSEMNVSTLELGDSALYLCASSLAQGKAADTQYFGPGTRLTVL.

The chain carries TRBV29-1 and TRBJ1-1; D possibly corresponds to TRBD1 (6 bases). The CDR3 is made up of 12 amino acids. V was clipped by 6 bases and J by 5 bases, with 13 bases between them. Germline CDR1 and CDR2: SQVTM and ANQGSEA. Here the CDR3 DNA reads TGCAGCGTCGCAACAGGGAAGACTGAAGCTTTCTTT. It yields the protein CSVATGKTEAFF.

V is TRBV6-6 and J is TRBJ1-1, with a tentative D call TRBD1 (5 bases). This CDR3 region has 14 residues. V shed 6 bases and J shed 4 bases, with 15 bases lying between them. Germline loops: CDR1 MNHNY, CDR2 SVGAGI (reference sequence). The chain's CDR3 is CASSLSGGSTEAFF. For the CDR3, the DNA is TGTGCCAGCAGCCTCTCGGGGGGATCCACTGAAGCTTTCTTT.

The CDR3 region is CASSGTSGSSGIQYF. The CDR3 region has the DNA TGTGCCAGCAGCGGGACTAGCGGCTCTTCAGGGATTCAGTACTTC. This sequence joins TRBV9 and TRBJ2-4, with TRBD2 matching over 10 bases. Germline V gene lookup returns CDR1 SGDLS and CDR2 YYNGEE. J was trimmed by 10 bases and V by 3 bases; bases with no gene match: 10. This CDR3 comprises 15 residues. Drawing the rest from reference TRBV9 and TRBJ2-4, the complete variable domain is DSGVTQTPKHLITATGQRVTLRCSPRSGDLSVYWYQQSLDQGLQFLIQYYNGEERAKGNILERFSAQQFPDLHSELNLSSLELGDSALYFCASSGTSGSSGIQYFGAGTRLSVL.

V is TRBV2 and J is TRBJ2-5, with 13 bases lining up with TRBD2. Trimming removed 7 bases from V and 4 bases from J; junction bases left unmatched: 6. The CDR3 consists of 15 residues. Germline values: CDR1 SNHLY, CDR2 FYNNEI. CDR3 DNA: TGTGCCAGCATCGGACTAGCGGGAGAGGCAGAGACCCAGTACTTC. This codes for CASIGLAGEAETQYF.

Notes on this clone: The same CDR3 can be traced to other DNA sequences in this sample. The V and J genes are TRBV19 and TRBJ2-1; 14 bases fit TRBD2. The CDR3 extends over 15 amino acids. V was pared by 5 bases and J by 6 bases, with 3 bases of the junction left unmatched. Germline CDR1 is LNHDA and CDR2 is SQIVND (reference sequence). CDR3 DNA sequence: TGTGCCAGTAGTCCGGGACTAGCGGGAGCCAATGAGCAGTTCTTC. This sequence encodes CASSPGLAGANEQFF.